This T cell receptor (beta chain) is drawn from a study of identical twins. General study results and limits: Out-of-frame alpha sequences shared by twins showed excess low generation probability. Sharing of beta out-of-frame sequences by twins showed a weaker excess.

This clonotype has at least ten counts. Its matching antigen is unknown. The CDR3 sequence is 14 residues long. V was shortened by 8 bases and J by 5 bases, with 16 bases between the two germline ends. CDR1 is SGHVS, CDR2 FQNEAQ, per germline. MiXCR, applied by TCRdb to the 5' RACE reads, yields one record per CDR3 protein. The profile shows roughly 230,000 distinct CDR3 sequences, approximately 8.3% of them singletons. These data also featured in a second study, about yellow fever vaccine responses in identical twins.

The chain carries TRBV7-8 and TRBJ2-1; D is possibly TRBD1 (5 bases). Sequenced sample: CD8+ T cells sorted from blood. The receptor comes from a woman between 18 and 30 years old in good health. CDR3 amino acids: CASYRPLGDNEQFF. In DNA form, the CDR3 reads TGTGCCAGCTATAGGCCCTTAGGGGACAATGAGCAGTTCTTC. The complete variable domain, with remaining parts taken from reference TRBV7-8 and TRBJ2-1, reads GAGVSQSPRYKVAKRGQDVALRCDPISGHVSLFWYQQALGQGPEFLTYFQNEAQLDKSGLPSDRFFAERPEGSVSTLKIQRTQQEDSAVYLCASYRPLGDNEQFFGPGTRLTVL.